The 13 T cell receptor beta chains below were found in one sample sequenced in a study of blood T cell repertoires in COVID-19. TCRdb's copy holds only in-frame clones and misses some; the assay was immunoSEQ multiplex PCR. The top ten hold more than 1.5% of the sample, which has a few hundred thousand clones, roughly 84% seen once. The material sequenced was peripheral blood. These receptors all stem from a woman aged 40 to 49 who had recovered from COVID-19.

The chain couples TRBV5-6 to TRBJ1-1; D gene unclear. With 1 base removed from V and 4 bases from J, the gap between germline ends came to 17 bases. This CDR3 region has 16 residues. Germline assignment: CDR1 SGHDT and CDR2 YYEEEE. CDR3 DNA: TGTGCCAGCAGCTTGAGGATTGACGCGGTCGGCACTGAAGCTTTCTTT. This encodes CASSLRIDAVGTEAFF.

This clone has a single count. The chain is built from TRBV5-1 and TRBJ1-1; TRBD1 is a possible D gene (5 bases). Germline V gives CDR1 SGHRS, CDR2 YFSETQ. V was trimmed by 0 bases and J by 0 bases, leaving 12 bases between them. The CDR3 spans 16 residues. The chain's CDR3 is CASSLAPVDMNTEAFF. The CDR3 nucleotides read TGCGCCAGCAGCTTGGCCCCCGTGGACATGAACACTGAAGCTTTCTTT.

The chain links TRBV7-9 to TRBJ2-5; maybe TRBD1 (6 bases). V lost 5 bases to trimming and J lost 5 bases, with 18 bases between them. Germline V gene sequence: CDR1 SEHNR, CDR2 FQNEAQ (reference sequence). This CDR3 has 15 amino acids. The CDR3, as DNA: TGTGCCAGCAGCGCAATAGGGACAATGATGGAGACCCAGTACTTC. Residues: CASSAIGTMMETQYF.

In the case of this clone: With a much larger clone just one base away, this may be a read error. The rearrangement uses TRBV6-5 and TRBJ2-7, with TRBD2 matching over 7 bases. The CDR3 has 13 residues. In germline, CDR1 is MNHEY, CDR2 SVGAGI. The trim removed 5 bases at V and 2 bases at J, leaving 3 bases unmatched. The chain's CDR3 is CASSPRGAYEQYF. As DNA, the CDR3 is TGTGCCAGCAGTCCTCGGGGGGCCTACGAGCAGTACTTC.

On this clone: The sample carries other DNA sequences with the same CDR3. The chain combines TRBV27 with TRBJ1-5; D is possibly TRBD1 (6 bases). Germline loops: CDR1 MNHEY, CDR2 SMNVEV (reference sequence). Trimming removed 3 bases from V and 3 bases from J, with 9 bases in between. The CDR3 runs 14 residues. CDR3 in amino acids: CASSLTGSNQPQHF. CDR3 DNA: TGTGCCAGCAGTTTGACAGGTTCCAATCAGCCCCAGCATTTT.

The rearrangement uses TRBV7-3 and TRBJ1-1; D gene unclear. CDR3 size: 13 residues. The germline V gene encodes CDR1 SGHTA and CDR2 FQGTGA. Between the trimmed V and J ends, which lost 5 bases and 0 bases, there was a span of 7 bases. The CDR3 DNA reads as TGTGCCAGCAGCCCAGCGGTGAACACTGAAGCTTTCTTT. This sequence encodes CASSPAVNTEAFF.

The J gene is TRBJ1-2, the V gene TRBV2, with TRBD1 matching 7 bases. With 8 bases clipped from V and 0 bases from J, the junction kept 6 bases outside the gene matches. CDR1 and CDR2 from the germline V gene are SNHLY and FYNNEI. This CDR3 has 14 amino acids. The CDR3 is CASSGQISNYGYTF. CDR3 nucleotides: TGTGCCAGCTCGGGACAGATCTCTAACTATGGCTACACCTTC.

The chain recombines TRBV30 with TRBJ2-1; a weak D match, TRBD2 (6 bases). The CDR3 runs 10 residues. Germline CDR1 and CDR2: GTSNPN and SVGIG (reference sequence). Trimming removed 6 bases from V and 8 bases from J, with 8 bases in between. CDR3 residues: CACGSDEQFF. The CDR3 DNA reads as TGTGCCTGCGGGAGTGATGAGCAGTTCTTC.

The genes are TRBV5-1 and TRBJ1-4, with 8 nucleotides matching TRBD1. The CDR3 runs to 16 residues. Germline assignment: CDR1 SGHRS and CDR2 YFSETQ. V was pared by 0 bases and J by 5 bases, with 6 bases of the junction left unmatched. CDR3 DNA: TGCGCCAGCAGCTTGGAGCTACAGGGGGGAAATGAAAAACTGTTTTTT. Its translation is CASSLELQGGNEKLFF.

This clone was recorded once. The chain employs TRBV6-5 and TRBJ2-5; the match to TRBD1 covers 7 bases. This CDR3 is built from 13 residues. Per the germline V gene, CDR1 is MNHEY and CDR2 is SVGAGI. Trimming removed 6 bases from V and 4 bases from J; junction bases left unmatched: 5. The CDR3 DNA reads as TGTGCCAGCAGACCACAGGGGCTAGAGACCCAGTACTTC. Its translation is CASRPQGLETQYF.

V gene TRBV24-1 combines with J gene TRBJ1-2; 7 bases fit TRBD1. V shed 4 bases, J shed 0 bases, and the junction held 16 bases outside the gene matches. CDR3 size: 19 residues. CDR1 is KGHDR and CDR2 is SFDVKD in the germline V gene. The CDR3 coding sequence is TGTGCCACCAGTGAGTCACCGGGACAGTTCCTTCAAACTAACTATGGCTACACCTTC. It codes for CATSESPGQFLQTNYGYTF.

In DNA, the CDR3 is TGTGCCAGCAGTTTTAATGGGGGCGGAAGAGGGGAGCTGTTTTTT. It encodes CASSFNGGGRGELFF. The chain combines TRBV28 with TRBJ2-2; possibly TRBD1 for D (6 bases). Germline-derived CDR1 and CDR2 are MDHEN and SYDVKM. This CDR3 region has 15 residues. V lost 3 bases to trimming and J lost 8 bases, with 16 bases between them.

This clone has just a few counts. The chain joins TRBV11-2 to TRBJ1-1, with D unresolved. Germline lookup yields CDR1 SGHAT and CDR2 FQNNGV. The CDR3 spans 11 residues. V shed 5 bases and J shed 12 bases, with 13 bases lying between them. The CDR3 protein is CASSGPRSSFF. For the CDR3, the DNA is TGTGCCAGCAGCGGTCCCCGTAGCTCTTTCTTT.